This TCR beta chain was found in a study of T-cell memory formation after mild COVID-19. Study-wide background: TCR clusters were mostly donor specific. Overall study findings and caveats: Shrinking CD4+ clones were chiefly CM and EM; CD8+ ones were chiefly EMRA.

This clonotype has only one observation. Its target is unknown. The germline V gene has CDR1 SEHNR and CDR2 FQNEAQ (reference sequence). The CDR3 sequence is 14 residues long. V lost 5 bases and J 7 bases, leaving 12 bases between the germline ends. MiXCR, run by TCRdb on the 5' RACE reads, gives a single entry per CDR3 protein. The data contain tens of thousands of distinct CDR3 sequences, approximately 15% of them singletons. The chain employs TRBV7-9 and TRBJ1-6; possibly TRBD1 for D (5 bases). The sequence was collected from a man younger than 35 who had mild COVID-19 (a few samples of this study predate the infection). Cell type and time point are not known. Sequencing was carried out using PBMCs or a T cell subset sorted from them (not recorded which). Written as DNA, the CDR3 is TGTGCCAGCAGCGCAACCGGGGGAAATTCACCCCTCCACTTT. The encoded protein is CASSATGGNSPLHF.